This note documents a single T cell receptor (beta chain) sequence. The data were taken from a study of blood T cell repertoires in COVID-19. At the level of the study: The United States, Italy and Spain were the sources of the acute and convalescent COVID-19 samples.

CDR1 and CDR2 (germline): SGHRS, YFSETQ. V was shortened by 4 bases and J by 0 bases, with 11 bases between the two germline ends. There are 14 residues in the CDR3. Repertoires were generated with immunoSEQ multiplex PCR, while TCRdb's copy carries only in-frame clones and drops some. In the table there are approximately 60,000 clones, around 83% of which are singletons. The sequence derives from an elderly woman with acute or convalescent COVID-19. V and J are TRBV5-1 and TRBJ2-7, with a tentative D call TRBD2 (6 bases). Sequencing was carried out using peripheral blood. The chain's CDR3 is CASSRDSHSYEQYF. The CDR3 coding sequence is TGCGCCAGCAGCCGGGACTCCCACTCCTACGAGCAGTACTTC.